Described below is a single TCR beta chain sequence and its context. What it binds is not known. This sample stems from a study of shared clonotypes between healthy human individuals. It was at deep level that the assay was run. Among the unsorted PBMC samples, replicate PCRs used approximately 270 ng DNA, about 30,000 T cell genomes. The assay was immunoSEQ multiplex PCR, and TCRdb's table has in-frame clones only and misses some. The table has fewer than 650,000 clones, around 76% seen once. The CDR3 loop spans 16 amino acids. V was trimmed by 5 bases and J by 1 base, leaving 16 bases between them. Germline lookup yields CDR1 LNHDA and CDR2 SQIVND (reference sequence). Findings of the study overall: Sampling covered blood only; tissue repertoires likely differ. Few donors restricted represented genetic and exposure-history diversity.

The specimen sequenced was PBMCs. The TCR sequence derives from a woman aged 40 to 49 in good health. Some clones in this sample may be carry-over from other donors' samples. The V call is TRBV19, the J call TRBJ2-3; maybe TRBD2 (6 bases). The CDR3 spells CASSPRWGERTDTQYF. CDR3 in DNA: TGTGCCAGTAGTCCTCGTTGGGGGGAGCGCACAGATACGCAGTATTTT.